The 18 T cell receptor beta chains given below trace back to one sample, sequenced in a study of shared clonotypes between healthy human individuals. Libraries were prepared by immunoSEQ multiplex PCR; TCRdb keeps only in-frame clonotypes and omits some of them. This table holds over a million clones, roughly 96% found once. The specimen was naive CD4+ T cells sorted from blood. This sample's subset: CD45RA+ positively selected. The receptors derive from a man aged 30 to 45 in good health.

The chain couples TRBV10-1 to TRBJ2-3, with TRBD2 as a possible D gene (6 bases). Germline V lookup: CDR1 WNHNN, CDR2 SYGVQD (reference sequence). V was pared by 0 bases and J by 2 bases, with 18 bases between. The CDR3 has 18 amino acids. CDR3 sequence: CASSESRGTQSSTDTQYF. CDR3 coding DNA: TGCGCCAGCAGTGAGTCGCGGGGTACCCAATCGTCCACAGATACGCAGTATTTT.

The CDR3 DNA reads as TGTGCCAGCAGATATCGCGGGAGTGAGTCCTACGAGCAGTACTTC. It is translated as CASRYRGSESYEQYF. V gene TRBV28 combines with J gene TRBJ2-7; 7 bases match TRBD2. The CDR3 is made up of 15 amino acids. Germline values: CDR1 MDHEN, CDR2 SYDVKM. V gave up 6 bases and J gave up 1 base; unmatched junction bases: 9.

V and J are TRBV7-9 and TRBJ2-3; 9 nucleotides match TRBD1. CDR3 length: 14 amino acids. Germline V gene lookup returns CDR1 SEHNR and CDR2 FQNEAQ (reference sequence). J was trimmed by 6 bases and V by 5 bases; bases with no gene match: 6. The CDR3 protein is CASSKTTGGDTQYF. The CDR3 region has the DNA TGTGCCAGCAGCAAGACGACAGGGGGGGATACGCAGTATTTT. Full variable domain (missing parts from reference TRBV7-9 and TRBJ2-3): DTGVSQNPRHKITKRGQNVTFRCDPISEHNRLYWYRQTLGQGPEFLTYFQNEAQLEKSRLLSDRFSAERPKGSFSTLEIQRTEQGDSAMYLCASSKTTGGDTQYFGPGTRLTVL.

V usage is TRBV7-6 and J usage is TRBJ1-1, with D perhaps TRBD1 (5 bases). This CDR3 has 14 residues. Looked up from germline, CDR1 is SGHVS and CDR2 is FNYEAQ. The germline V and J ends were trimmed by 4 bases and 5 bases, with 14 bases remaining between them. This CDR3 reads CASSSGTAMTEAFF. As DNA, the CDR3 is TGTGCCAGCAGCTCCGGGACGGCGATGACTGAAGCTTTCTTT.

The rearrangement joins TRBV14 to TRBJ2-1, with 8 nucleotides matching TRBD2. CDR3 size: 15 residues. The V segment lost 1 base and the J segment 6 bases; nucleotides outside the gene matches: 5. Germline-derived CDR1 and CDR2 are SGHDN and FVKESK. The CDR3 nucleotides read TGTGCCAGCAGCCAAGGAGCGGGAGAACGCAATGAGCAGTTCTTC. Its protein product is CASSQGAGERNEQFF.

On this clone itself: Other DNA sequences in this sample translate to the same CDR3. The chain has TRBV6-5 and TRBJ2-7, with 10 positions matching TRBD1. The V gene's germline CDR1 is MNHEY and CDR2 SVGAGI. Germline trimming cut 4 bases from V and 3 bases from J; bases unmatched to any gene: 6. This CDR3 has 15 residues. The CDR3 protein is CASSSPGTGVYEQYF. CDR3 coding DNA: TGTGCCAGCAGTTCGCCCGGGACAGGGGTCTACGAGCAGTACTTC.

The genes are TRBV11-2 and TRBJ2-5; D remains unclear. Germline V lookup: CDR1 SGHAT, CDR2 FQNNGV. CDR3 length equals 13 residues. V dropped 5 bases and J dropped 4 bases, with 11 bases sitting between them. CDR3 residues: CASSPRLAETQYF. The CDR3 DNA reads TGTGCCAGCAGCCCTCGGTTAGCAGAGACCCAGTACTTC.

The V gene is TRBV6-5, the J gene TRBJ2-7, with 7 bases matching TRBD1. Trimming took 0 bases from V and 5 from J; bases not matched to a gene: 10. The germline CDR1 and CDR2 sequences are MNHEY and SVGAGI. The CDR3 runs 16 residues. Here the CDR3 DNA reads TGTGCCAGCAGTTACTCGAGGGGGCGTAGATCCCACGAGCAGTACTTC. Its translation is CASSYSRGRRSHEQYF.

The gene calls are TRBV2 and TRBJ2-7; D unresolved. Trimming pared 3 bases from V and 12 bases from J, leaving 15 bases between. The CDR3 totals 12 residues. Germline CDR1 is SNHLY and CDR2 is FYNNEI. The CDR3 DNA sequence: TGTGCCAGCAGTGAGTCCCCCGGCCTACGGTACTTC. This encodes CASSESPGLRYF.

CDR3 region: CASSLEGGLNTEAFF. The CDR3 coding sequence is TGTGCCAGCAGCTTGGAAGGAGGGTTGAACACTGAAGCTTTCTTT. The chain joins TRBV5-6 to TRBJ1-1; D is unclear. The germline V and J ends were trimmed by 0 bases and 0 bases, with 9 bases remaining between them. This CDR3 is 15 amino acids long. CDR1 and CDR2 from the germline V gene are SGHDT and YYEEEE.

The rearrangement joins TRBV28 to TRBJ2-5, with 9 bases lining up with TRBD2. Germline loops: CDR1 MDHEN, CDR2 SYDVKM. CDR3 length equals 15 residues. V dropped 1 base and J dropped 2; count of bases not matched to a gene: 2. The CDR3 loop reads CASSLSGLAQETQYF. The CDR3 DNA reads as TGTGCCAGCAGTTTATCCGGACTAGCGCAAGAGACCCAGTACTTC. The complete variable domain, with remaining parts taken from reference TRBV28 and TRBJ2-5, reads DVKVTQSSRYLVKRTGEKVFLECVQDMDHENMFWYRQDPGLGLRLIYFSYDVKMKEKGDIPEGYSVSREKKERFSLILESASTNQTSMYLCASSLSGLAQETQYFGPGTRLLVL.

This chain joins TRBV7-2 and TRBJ2-7; D tentatively reads TRBD1 or TRBD2 (5 bases each). Germline CDR1 is SGHTA and CDR2 is FQGNSA. V lost 5 bases and J lost 4, with 15 bases in between. CDR3 size: 14 residues. The CDR3 DNA is TGTGCCAGCAGCCCGGCCGGGACCAGATACGAGCAGTACTTC. Protein product: CASSPAGTRYEQYF. Using reference TRBV7-2 and TRBJ2-7 for the parts outside the CDR3, the full variable domain is GAGVSQSPSNKVTEKGKDVELRCDPISGHTALYWYRQSLGQGLEFLIYFQGNSAPDKSGLPSDRFSAERTGGSVSTLTIQRTQQEDSAVYLCASSPAGTRYEQYFGPGTRLTVT.

V and J are TRBV14 and TRBJ2-1; 16 positions match TRBD2. Trimming removed 4 bases from V and 7 bases from J; junction bases left unmatched: 19. Looked up from germline, CDR1 is SGHDN and CDR2 is FVKESK. This CDR3 has 21 amino acids. The CDR3 spells CASSPRGRGLAGGPLWNEQFF. DNA of the CDR3: TGTGCCAGCAGCCCGCGTGGGCGGGGACTAGCGGGAGGGCCGTTATGGAATGAGCAGTTCTTC.

This chain links TRBV7-9 with TRBJ2-7; weak D call: TRBD2 (5 bases). Germline CDR1 and CDR2: SEHNR and FQNEAQ (reference sequence). V lost 2 bases and J 6 bases, leaving 11 bases between the germline ends. This CDR3 is 13 amino acids long. For the CDR3, the DNA is TGTGCCAGCAGCTTATCGGGCGGAGGCGAGCAGTACTTC. It translates to CASSLSGGGEQYF.

This chain uses TRBV6-6 with TRBJ2-2; D perhaps matches TRBD1 (6 bases). CDR1 MNHNY and CDR2 SVGAGI come from the germline V gene (reference sequence). V lost 10 bases, J lost 4 bases, and 16 bases lay in between. The CDR3 has 14 amino acids. CDR3 coding DNA: TGTGCCATCACCGGGACACGGACCACCGGGGAGCTGTTTTTT. Amino acids: CAITGTRTTGELFF.

This sequence joins TRBV5-1 and TRBJ2-7, with D tentatively TRBD2 (6 bases). CDR1 is SGHRS and CDR2 is YFSETQ in the germline V gene. The CDR3 runs 14 residues. Trimming took 2 bases from V and 2 from J, leaving 11 bases between them. As DNA, the CDR3 is TGCGCCAGCAGCTTCCAGGGAGGTCCCTACGAGCAGTACTTC. Residues: CASSFQGGPYEQYF. Filled out from reference TRBV5-1 and TRBJ2-7, the complete variable domain reads KAGVTQTPRYLIKTRGQQVTLSCSPISGHRSVSWYQQTPGQGLQFLFEYFSETQRNKGNFPGRFSGRQFSNSRSEMNVSTLELGDSALYLCASSFQGGPYEQYFGPGTRLTVT.

The V gene is TRBV4-3, the J gene TRBJ2-7, with TRBD1 identical over 9 bases. Germline trimming cut 3 bases from V and 7 bases from J; bases unmatched to any gene: 7. Germline lookup yields CDR1 LGHNA and CDR2 YSLEER. CDR3 size: 14 residues. The CDR3 coding sequence is TGCGCCAGCAGCCAGAAGACAGGGGGTTATGAGCAGTACTTC. Translated: CASSQKTGGYEQYF.

The chain has TRBV28 and TRBJ2-1; D gene unclear. This CDR3 is built from 15 residues. CDR1 MDHEN and CDR2 SYDVKM come from the germline V gene. Trimming removed 2 bases from V and 7 bases from J, with 15 bases in between. Written as DNA, the CDR3 is TGTGCCAGCAGTTTAGGTACCCTACAGAAAAATGAGCAGTTCTTC. Amino acid sequence: CASSLGTLQKNEQFF. Based on the CDR3 plus reference TRBV28 and TRBJ2-1, the full variable domain is DVKVTQSSRYLVKRTGEKVFLECVQDMDHENMFWYRQDPGLGLRLIYFSYDVKMKEKGDIPEGYSVSREKKERFSLILESASTNQTSMYLCASSLGTLQKNEQFFGPGTRLTVL.